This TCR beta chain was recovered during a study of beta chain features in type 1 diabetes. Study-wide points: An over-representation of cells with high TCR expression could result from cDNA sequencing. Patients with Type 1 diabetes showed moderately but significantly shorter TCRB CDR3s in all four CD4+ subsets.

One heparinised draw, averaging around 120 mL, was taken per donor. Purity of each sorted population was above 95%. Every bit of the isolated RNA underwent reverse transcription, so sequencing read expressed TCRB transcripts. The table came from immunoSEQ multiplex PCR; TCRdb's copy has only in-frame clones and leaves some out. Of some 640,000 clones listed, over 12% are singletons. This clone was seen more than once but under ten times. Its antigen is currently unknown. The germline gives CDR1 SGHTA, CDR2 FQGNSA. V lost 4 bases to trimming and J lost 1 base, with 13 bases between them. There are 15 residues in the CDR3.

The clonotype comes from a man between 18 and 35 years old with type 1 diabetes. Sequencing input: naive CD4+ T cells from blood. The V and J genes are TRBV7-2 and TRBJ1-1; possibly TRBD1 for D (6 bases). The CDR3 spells CASSSSGVANTEAFF. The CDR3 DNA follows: TGTGCCAGCAGCTCTTCAGGGGTTGCGAACACTGAAGCTTTCTTT.